The 25 T cell receptor beta chains below come from one sample, sequenced in a study of OX40 agonist ivuxolimab in advanced cancers. The repertoire was sequenced with immunoSEQ multiplex PCR; TCRdb's copy has only in-frame clones and lacks some. The table records over 50,000 clones, approximately 80% of them present only once. Material: CD4+ or CD8+ T cells sorted from blood, obtained in a trial of the OX40 agonist ivuxolimab. The source is an adult with an advanced solid tumor such as melanoma, head and neck, liver or kidney cancer.

V usage is TRBV9 and J usage is TRBJ2-3; TRBD1 aligns across 10 bases. The CDR3 loop spans 14 amino acids. From germline, CDR1 is SGDLS and CDR2 YYNGEE. V dropped 0 bases and J dropped 11; count of bases not matched to a gene: 6. The CDR3 here is CASSVGYRDRGQYF. DNA for the CDR3: TGTGCCAGCAGCGTAGGATACCGGGACAGGGGGCAGTATTTT.

This chain connects TRBV25-1 to TRBJ2-3; D not certain. The CDR3 has 13 residues. Trimming stripped 2 bases from V and 9 bases from J, with 12 bases between. The germline V gene encodes CDR1 MGHDK and CDR2 SYGVNS. For the CDR3, the DNA is TGTGCCAGCAGTGAACTGTTGAGAGACACGCAGTATTTT. Amino acid sequence: CASSELLRDTQYF.

Concerning this clone: The sample has other DNA sequences that encode this CDR3 too. The chain has TRBV4-1 and TRBJ2-7; TRBD2 might be the D (6 bases). The germline gives CDR1 MGHRA, CDR2 YSYEKL. V was clipped by 1 base and J by 5 bases, with 18 bases between them. This CDR3 contains 16 residues. The CDR3 protein is CASSQAPGLIGHEQYF. The CDR3 DNA reads TGCGCCAGCAGCCAAGCCCCGGGACTTATTGGCCACGAGCAGTACTTC.

The chain employs TRBV15 and TRBJ1-1; 8 bases are a match to TRBD1. Per the germline V gene, CDR1 is LNHNV and CDR2 is YYDKDF (reference sequence). This CDR3 comprises 17 residues. Unmatched junction bases numbered 17, after V lost 5 bases and J lost 6 bases. CDR3: CATSPRYRGSLGPEAFF. In nucleotides, the CDR3 is TGTGCCACCAGCCCCCGTTACAGGGGGAGTTTAGGGCCTGAAGCTTTCTTT.

V is TRBV20-1 and J is TRBJ2-2; D not resolved. This CDR3 is 11 amino acids long. Per the germline V gene, CDR1 is DFQATT and CDR2 is SNEGSKA (reference sequence). Trimming removed 3 bases from V and 6 bases from J, with 5 bases in between. In DNA form, the CDR3 reads TGCAGTGCTAGTTCTCCCGGGGAGCTGTTTTTT. Translating it yields CSASSPGELFF.

This CDR3 reads CATTWTGGDEKLFF. CDR3 bases: TGTGCCACCACCTGGACAGGGGGTGATGAAAAACTGTTTTTT. The chain combines TRBV19 with TRBJ1-4; 10 bases are a match to TRBD1. The V segment lost 10 bases and the J segment 6 bases; nucleotides outside the gene matches: 8. The germline V gene has CDR1 LNHDA and CDR2 SQIVND (reference sequence). This CDR3 is 14 amino acids long.

CDR3: CASSTSGTGFVNEQFF. The DNA for the CDR3 is TGTGCCAGTAGTACATCCGGGACAGGGTTTGTGAATGAGCAGTTCTTC. This chain connects TRBV19 to TRBJ2-1, with 9 bases aligning to TRBD1. The ends lost 4 bases at V and 7 bases at J; junction bases unmatched: 11. Germline V CDR1 and CDR2: LNHDA, SQIVND (reference sequence). The length of the CDR3 is 16 residues. The full variable domain, in which reference TRBV19 and TRBJ2-1 provide the parts outside the CDR3, is DGGITQSPKYLFRKEGQNVTLSCEQNLNHDAMYWYRQDPGQGLRLIYYSQIVNDFQKGDIAEGYSVSREKKESFPLTVTSAQKNPTAFYLCASSTSGTGFVNEQFFGPGTRLTVL.

V usage is TRBV5-5 and J usage is TRBJ2-7; 7 nucleotides agree with TRBD2. The CDR3 has 15 residues. Germline-derived CDR1 and CDR2 are SGHKS and YYEKEE (reference sequence). V trimming: 1 base; J trimming: 3 bases; junction bases outside the gene matches: 7. The CDR3 bases are TGTGCCAGCAGCTTGAGCGGGACTACCTTCTACGAGCAGTACTTC. Amino acids: CASSLSGTTFYEQYF.

V is TRBV25-1 and J is TRBJ1-3, with D possibly being TRBD1 (5 bases). The CDR3 runs to 14 residues. V lost 5 bases, J lost 7 bases, and 15 bases lay in between. CDR1 is MGHDK and CDR2 is SYGVNS in the germline V gene. The CDR3 sequence: CASSPPQVGNTIYF. CDR3 coding DNA: TGTGCCAGCAGTCCGCCACAGGTGGGGAACACCATATATTTT.

The rearrangement joins TRBV7-9 to TRBJ2-2; D might be TRBD2 (5 bases). CDR3 length equals 16 residues. Germline V gene sequence: CDR1 SEHNR, CDR2 FQNEAQ (reference sequence). Trimming stripped 2 bases from V and 1 base from J, with 11 bases between. The CDR3 spells CASSLLGRVNTGELFF. CDR3 DNA: TGTGCCAGCAGCTTACTAGGGCGGGTGAACACCGGGGAGCTGTTTTTT.

The rearrangement links TRBV6-1 to TRBJ2-6; no firm D call. Germline lookup yields CDR1 MNHNS and CDR2 SASEGT. Trimming cost V 5 bases and J 1 base, with 6 bases left between them. The CDR3 contains 14 residues. CDR3 residues: CASSSESGANVLTF. Here the CDR3 DNA reads TGTGCCAGCAGTTCAGAGTCTGGGGCCAACGTCCTGACTTTC.

This clone was recorded a few times. The chain joins TRBV19 to TRBJ1-6, with D possibly being TRBD1 (6 bases). The CDR3 is 14 amino acids. The germline V and J ends were trimmed by 1 base and 7 bases, with 8 bases remaining between them. Germline loops: CDR1 LNHDA, CDR2 SQIVND (reference sequence). The CDR3 here is CASSIGGGNSPLHF. The DNA of the CDR3 is TGTGCCAGTAGTATAGGAGGGGGGAATTCACCCCTCCACTTT.

The genes are TRBV5-6 and TRBJ1-6; possible D gene TRBD1, 6 bases. Per the germline V gene, CDR1 is SGHDT and CDR2 is YYEEEE. The CDR3 extends over 14 amino acids. V lost 1 base to trimming and J lost 9 bases, with 11 bases between them. The CDR3 DNA follows: TGTGCCAGCAGCTTGAACAGGGAAAGTTCACCCCTCCACTTT. The encoded protein is CASSLNRESSPLHF.

The chain combines TRBV6-6 with TRBJ1-3, with no clear D. Trimming took off 6 bases at V and 2 bases at J, with 11 bases between the two ends. Germline values: CDR1 MNHNY, CDR2 SVGAGI (reference sequence). This CDR3 is 14 amino acids long. CDR3 in amino acids: CASSPGGTGNTIYF. The CDR3 DNA follows: TGTGCCAGCAGCCCCGGTGGGACTGGAAACACCATATATTTT.

A single count supports this clone. The chain couples TRBV6-1 to TRBJ1-2, with 7 bases aligning to TRBD1. CDR3 length: 13 amino acids. Germline CDR1 and CDR2: MNHNS and SASEGT. The ends lost 6 bases at V and 4 bases at J; junction bases unmatched: 5. CDR3 sequence (DNA): TGTGCCAGCAGGCCGACAGGGATCTATGGCTACACCTTC. Translated: CASRPTGIYGYTF.

V and J are TRBV28 and TRBJ1-5; D unclear. V lost 5 bases, J lost 1 base, and 18 bases lay in between. The CDR3 runs to 17 residues. Germline V gene lookup returns CDR1 MDHEN and CDR2 SYDVKM. The CDR3 DNA is TGTGCCAGCAGTAAGACGGACTGGTATATGAGCAATCAGCCCCAGCATTTT. Its translation is CASSKTDWYMSNQPQHF. The entire variable domain, with the rest obtained from reference TRBV28 and TRBJ1-5, is as follows: DVKVTQSSRYLVKRTGEKVFLECVQDMDHENMFWYRQDPGLGLRLIYFSYDVKMKEKGDIPEGYSVSREKKERFSLILESASTNQTSMYLCASSKTDWYMSNQPQHFGDGTRLSIL.

The rearrangement links TRBV2 to TRBJ2-1, with 10 bases that match TRBD2. The CDR3 consists of 15 residues. The trim removed 4 bases at V and 6 bases at J, leaving 6 bases unmatched. Germline CDR1 is SNHLY and CDR2 is FYNNEI. The CDR3 nucleotides are TGTGCCAGCAGTGGAGCGGGAGGGCTGAGCAATGAGCAGTTCTTC. This encodes CASSGAGGLSNEQFF.

J is TRBJ1-5 and V is TRBV6-1; no clear D. V gave up 4 bases and J gave up 5 bases, with 9 bases separating them. The CDR3 is made up of 13 amino acids. Germline values: CDR1 MNHNS, CDR2 SASEGT. The CDR3 loop reads CASSGGWDQPQHF. Written as DNA, the CDR3 is TGTGCCAGCAGTGGAGGGTGGGATCAGCCCCAGCATTTT.

This chain joins TRBV7-2 and TRBJ1-5; D is unresolved. The CDR3 extends over 14 amino acids. The germline V gene has CDR1 SGHTA and CDR2 FQGNSA. V lost 2 bases, J lost 4 bases, and 9 bases lay in between. The CDR3 sequence is CASSLIQENQPQHF. The CDR3 DNA follows: TGTGCCAGCAGCTTAATTCAGGAAAATCAGCCCCAGCATTTT.

This chain links TRBV5-4 with TRBJ1-2; TRBD1 is a possible D gene (5 bases). The germline gives CDR1 SGHNT, CDR2 YYREEE (reference sequence). The CDR3 sequence is 13 residues long. Between the trimmed V and J ends, which lost 4 bases and 5 bases, there was a span of 12 bases. CDR3: CASSGTAFYGYTF. The CDR3, as DNA: TGTGCCAGCAGCGGGACGGCCTTTTATGGCTACACCTTC.

The CDR3 DNA sequence: TGTGCCAGCAGCTTGGCCTTTCCGGGTAGCTCCTACGAGCAGTACTTC. Its protein product is CASSLAFPGSSYEQYF. The V and J genes are TRBV5-8 and TRBJ2-7, with D hard to call. V lost 0 bases and J lost 0, with 13 bases in between. The germline V gene has CDR1 SGHTS and CDR2 YDEGEE. The CDR3 has 16 residues.

The gene calls are TRBV4-2 and TRBJ2-5; D may be TRBD2 (6 bases). Trimming shortened V by 4 bases and J by 5 bases, and 20 bases separated the two germline ends. The length of the CDR3 is 16 residues. Germline V gives CDR1 LGHNA, CDR2 YNFKEQ. CDR3 bases: TGTGCCAGCAGCCCACGGGACTTTTCAGCAGGGGAGACCCAGTACTTC. Its translation is CASSPRDFSAGETQYF.

The chain combines TRBV18 with TRBJ1-3; TRBD1 matches 9 bases. Germline values: CDR1 KGHSH, CDR2 LQKENI. With 2 bases clipped from V and 0 bases from J, the junction kept 2 bases outside the gene matches. The CDR3 sequence is 16 residues long. The CDR3 region has the DNA TGTGCCAGCTCACCAGACAGGGGGTACTCTGGAAACACCATATATTTT. Encoded protein: CASSPDRGYSGNTIYF.

V and J are TRBV4-1 and TRBJ2-1; 7 bases fit TRBD2. The junction had 8 bases not matched to a gene; V was cut back by 1 base and J by 2 bases. Germline CDR1 reads MGHRA; CDR2 reads YSYEKL. The CDR3 extends over 17 amino acids. The chain's CDR3 is CASSQVDLGLAYNEQFF. CDR3 DNA sequence: TGCGCCAGCAGCCAAGTCGACCTAGGACTAGCCTACAATGAGCAGTTCTTC.

The chain couples TRBV4-1 to TRBJ2-1; D might be TRBD1 (7 bases). The CDR3 is made up of 14 amino acids. The germline V gene has CDR1 MGHRA and CDR2 YSYEKL. Trimming removed 6 bases from V and 7 bases from J, with 16 bases in between. The CDR3 here is CASRSPGGRNEQFF. CDR3 in DNA: TGCGCCAGCAGAAGTCCAGGGGGGCGAAATGAGCAGTTCTTC.